These T cell receptor beta chains were read from a single sample in a study of cytomegalovirus exposure and HLA in healthy donors. The repertoire was sequenced with immunoSEQ multiplex PCR; TCRdb's copy has only in-frame clones and lacks some. This table has around 200,000 clones, roughly 80% appearing once. Sequencing input: PBMCs. These receptors all come from a man aged 40-49 years in good health and CMV-seropositive. The CDR3 runs from the conserved cysteine through the conserved F or W. Each record gives: D gene, V gene, J gene, CDR3 protein. D genes are given only for firm matches.

NA,TRBV9,TRBJ2-7,CASSASTSSEQYF
NA,TRBV11-2,TRBJ1-1,CASSLLSQMNTEAFF
TRBD1,TRBV5-6,TRBJ2-5,CASSLRTGGRETQYF
TRBD1,TRBV6-5,TRBJ2-2,CASSFYQTGWTGELFF
NA,TRBV19,TRBJ2-5,CASSPASGMETQYF
TRBD1,TRBV4-1,TRBJ2-5,CASSWTGDGARETQYF
TRBD1,TRBV27,TRBJ2-1,CASKEGAYNEQFF
NA,TRBV6-5,TRBJ2-1,CASSYKGFGNEQFF
NA,TRBV28,TRBJ1-1,CASVEMVNTEAFF
TRBD2,TRBV6-5,TRBJ2-5,CASSYTGLAAPVTQYF
TRBD1,TRBV7-2,TRBJ1-5,CASSPRAGGHQPQHF
NA,TRBV7-3,TRBJ2-1,CASSPPGHLRNEQFF
TRBD2,TRBV5-1,TRBJ2-1,CASSWSSGSPSYNEQFF
TRBD1,TRBV2,TRBJ1-4,CASSPGTGAEKLFF
NA,TRBV6-5,TRBJ1-1,CASRSEARNTEAFF
TRBD2,TRBV5-4,TRBJ2-7,CASSSVPGTSWGYEQYF
TRBD1,TRBV11-3,TRBJ1-1,CASSLDLRQGTEAFF
NA,TRBV27,TRBJ2-4,CASSYEPKNIQYF
NA,TRBV18,TRBJ1-4,CASSRAQSTNEKLFF
NA,TRBV6-5,TRBJ2-3,CASSYTRINTDTQYF
NA,TRBV7-9,TRBJ1-2,CASSLGEVSNYGYTF
TRBD1,TRBV29-1,TRBJ1-2,CSVSSGTGVRYGYTF
NA,TRBV7-9,TRBJ2-5,CASSSGEAETQYF
TRBD1,TRBV9,TRBJ2-7,CASSPHWDRVYEQYF
NA,TRBV6-5,TRBJ1-2,CASSYSTASGYTF
NA,TRBV4-1,TRBJ1-1,CASSLAGGSVTEAFF
TRBD2,TRBV9,TRBJ2-1,CASSVAQGGRAYNEQFF
TRBD2,TRBV11-3,TRBJ2-3,CASSFRTSGRTDTQYF
NA,TRBV7-3,TRBJ2-2,CASSPRDGELFF
TRBD1,TRBV6-5,TRBJ1-2,CASSYWAGTGGGYTF
NA,TRBV11-2,TRBJ2-1,CASSFMGVSNEQFF
TRBD2,TRBV13,TRBJ2-2,CASSSPTSGSWGTLTGELFF
NA,TRBV9,TRBJ2-2,CASSVLTDTGELFF
NA,TRBV5-1,TRBJ2-5,CASSLGGLSETQYF
TRBD1,TRBV6-4,TRBJ2-3,CASSERDRVITDTQYF
NA,TRBV5-5,TRBJ2-1,CASSLVRIRGGNEQFF
NA,TRBV7-8,TRBJ2-1,CASSDSSGRLSYNEQFF
TRBD2,TRBV7-9,TRBJ2-1,CASKRESSYNEQFF
TRBD1,TRBV10-3,TRBJ1-5,CAISESGQMNQPQHF
NA,TRBV9,TRBJ2-5,CASSVVAGAGETQYF
NA,TRBV4-2,TRBJ2-3,CASSPVSDTQYF
NA,TRBV7-8,TRBJ1-5,CASSVHTNSNQPQHF